Sequencing of this T cell receptor beta chain was carried out in a study of cytomegalovirus exposure and HLA in healthy donors. This CDR3 is built from 15 residues. The germline gives CDR1 SEHNR, CDR2 FQNEAQ (reference sequence). After removal of 4 bases from V and 5 bases from J, the junction contained 3 bases not matched to a gene. PCR employed 60 Vbeta and 13 Jbeta primers. Sequenced by immunoSEQ multiplex PCR; TCRdb stores in-frame clones only, minus some. The table shows about 150,000 clones, with more than 75% occurring only once. The receptor comes from a human donor in good health. The chain recombines TRBV7-9 with TRBJ2-1; 12 nucleotides match TRBD2. Sequencing was done on a sample of PBMCs. CDR3 amino acids: CASSSGLAGHNEQFF. CDR3 in DNA: TGTGCCAGCAGCTCCGGACTAGCGGGGCACAATGAGCAGTTCTTC.